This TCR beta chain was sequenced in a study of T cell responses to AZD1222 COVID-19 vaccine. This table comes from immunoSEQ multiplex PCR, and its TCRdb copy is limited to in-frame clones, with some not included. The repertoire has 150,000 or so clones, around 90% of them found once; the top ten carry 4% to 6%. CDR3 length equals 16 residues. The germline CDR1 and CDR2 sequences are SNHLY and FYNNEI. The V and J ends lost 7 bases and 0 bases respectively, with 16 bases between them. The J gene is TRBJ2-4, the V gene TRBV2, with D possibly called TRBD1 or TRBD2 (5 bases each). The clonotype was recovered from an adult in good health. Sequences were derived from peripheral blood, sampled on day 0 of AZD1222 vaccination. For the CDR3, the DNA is TGTGCCAGCATGGGCAGGGACGTCCCAGCCAAAAACATTCAGTACTTC. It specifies CASMGRDVPAKNIQYF.